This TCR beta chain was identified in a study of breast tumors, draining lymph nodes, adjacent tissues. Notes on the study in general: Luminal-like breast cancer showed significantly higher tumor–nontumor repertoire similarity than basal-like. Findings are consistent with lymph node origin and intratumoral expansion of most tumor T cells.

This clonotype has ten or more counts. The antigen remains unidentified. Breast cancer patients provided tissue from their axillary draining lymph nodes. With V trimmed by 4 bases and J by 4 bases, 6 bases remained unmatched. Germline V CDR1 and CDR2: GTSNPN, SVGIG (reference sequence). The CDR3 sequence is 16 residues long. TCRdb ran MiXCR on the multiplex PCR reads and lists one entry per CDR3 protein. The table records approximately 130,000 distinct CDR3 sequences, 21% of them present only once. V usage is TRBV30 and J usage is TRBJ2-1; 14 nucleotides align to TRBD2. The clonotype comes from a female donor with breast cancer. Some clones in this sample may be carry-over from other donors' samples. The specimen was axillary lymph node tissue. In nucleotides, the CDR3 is TGTGCCTGGACCAGACTAGCGGGAGGGCGGTACAATGAGCAGTTCTTC. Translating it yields CAWTRLAGGRYNEQFF.